This T cell receptor beta chain was documented in a study of blood T cells in healthy people across ages. General study findings and limits: Older age coincided with a roughly linear decline in TCR beta diversity per million T cells.

This clonotype was counted between two and nine times. The antigen is not known. One end of the junction varies from germline; a read error may be responsible. The CDR3 extends over 14 amino acids. The germline gives CDR1 SGDLS, CDR2 YYNGEE. Next came a second PCR, run for about 7 to 12 cycles, which used a sample-barcoded 5' primer along with a J-beta primer mix. TCRdb re-called the 5' RACE reads through MiXCR, storing one row per CDR3 protein. The sample shows 1.5 million to 2 million distinct CDR3 sequences, almost 35% of them seen only once. The genes are TRBV9 and TRBJ2-1; 9 bases agree with TRBD2. Sequencing used blood. This receptor was obtained from a woman in her 30s in good health. CDR3 protein: CASRASGAYNERFF. CDR3 nucleotide sequence: TGTGCCAGCAGGGCTAGCGGGGCTTACAATGAGCGGTTCTTC.